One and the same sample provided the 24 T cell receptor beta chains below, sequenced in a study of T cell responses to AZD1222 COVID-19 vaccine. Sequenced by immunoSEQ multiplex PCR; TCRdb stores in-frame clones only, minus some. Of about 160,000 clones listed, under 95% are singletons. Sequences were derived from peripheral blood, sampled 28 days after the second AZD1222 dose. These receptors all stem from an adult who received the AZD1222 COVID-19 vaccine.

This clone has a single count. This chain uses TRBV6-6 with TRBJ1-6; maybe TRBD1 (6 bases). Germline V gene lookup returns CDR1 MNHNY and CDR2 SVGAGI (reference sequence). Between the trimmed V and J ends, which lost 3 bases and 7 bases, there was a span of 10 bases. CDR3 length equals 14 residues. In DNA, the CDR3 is TGTGCCAGCAGTTATCCGGGACAAAATTCACCCCTCCACTTT. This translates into CASSYPGQNSPLHF.

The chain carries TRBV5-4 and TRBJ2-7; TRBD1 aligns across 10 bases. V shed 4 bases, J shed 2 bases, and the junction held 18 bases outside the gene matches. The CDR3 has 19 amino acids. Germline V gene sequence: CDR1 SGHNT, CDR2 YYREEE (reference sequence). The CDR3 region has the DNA TGTGCCAGCAGCCAGGGACAGGGGAGACCCTTAGGAGGCACCTACGAGCAGTACTTC. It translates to CASSQGQGRPLGGTYEQYF.

CDR3 DNA: TGTGCCAGTAGTATCGCCTTGGGGGGGCGCTTTGGGGCCAACGTCCTGACTTTC. It specifies CASSIALGGRFGANVLTF. The J gene is TRBJ2-6, the V gene TRBV19, with D maybe TRBD2 (7 bases). Trimming cost V 3 bases and J 3 bases, with 18 bases left between them. The CDR3 length is 18 residues. Germline V gene sequence: CDR1 LNHDA, CDR2 SQIVND (reference sequence).

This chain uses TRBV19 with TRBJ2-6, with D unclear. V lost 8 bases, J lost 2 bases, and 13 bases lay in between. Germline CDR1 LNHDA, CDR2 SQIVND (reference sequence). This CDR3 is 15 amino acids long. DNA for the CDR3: TGTGCCAGTGGCGATCGACCCACTGGGGCCAACGTCCTGACTTTC. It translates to CASGDRPTGANVLTF.

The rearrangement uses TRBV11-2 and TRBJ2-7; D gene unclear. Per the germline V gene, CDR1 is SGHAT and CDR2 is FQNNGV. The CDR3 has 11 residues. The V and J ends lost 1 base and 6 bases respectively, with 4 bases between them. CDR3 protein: CASSLGREQYF. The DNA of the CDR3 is TGTGCCAGCAGCTTAGGGCGCGAGCAGTACTTC. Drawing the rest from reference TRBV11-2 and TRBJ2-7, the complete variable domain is EAGVAQSPRYKIIEKRQSVAFWCNPISGHATLYWYQQILGQGPKLLIQFQNNGVVDDSQLPKDRFSAERLKGVDSTLKIQPAKLEDSAVYLCASSLGREQYFGPGTRLTVT.

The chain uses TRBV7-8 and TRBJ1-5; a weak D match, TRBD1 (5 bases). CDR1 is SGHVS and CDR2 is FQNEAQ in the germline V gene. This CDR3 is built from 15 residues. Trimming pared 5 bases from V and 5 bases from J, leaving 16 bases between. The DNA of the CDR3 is TGTGCCAGCAGCGCGTCGGGGGGGGTCTATCAGCCCCAGCATTTT. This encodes CASSASGGVYQPQHF.

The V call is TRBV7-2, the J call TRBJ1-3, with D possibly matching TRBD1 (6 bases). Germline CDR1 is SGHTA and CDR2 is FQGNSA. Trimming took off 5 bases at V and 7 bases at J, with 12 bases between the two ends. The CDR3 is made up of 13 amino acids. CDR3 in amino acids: CASSLGQLNTIYF. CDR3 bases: TGTGCCAGCAGCCTAGGACAGCTGAACACCATATATTTT.

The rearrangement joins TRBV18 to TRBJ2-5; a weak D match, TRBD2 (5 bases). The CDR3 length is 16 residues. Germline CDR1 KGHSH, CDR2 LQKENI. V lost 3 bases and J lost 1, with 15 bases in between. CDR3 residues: CASSPAEGFGQETQYF. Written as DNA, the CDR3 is TGTGCCAGCTCACCGGCCGAGGGATTTGGCCAAGAGACCCAGTACTTC.

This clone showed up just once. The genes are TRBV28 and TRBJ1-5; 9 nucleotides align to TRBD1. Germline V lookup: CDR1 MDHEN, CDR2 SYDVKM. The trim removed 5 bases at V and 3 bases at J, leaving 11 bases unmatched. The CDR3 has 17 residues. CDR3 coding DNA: TGTGCCAGCAGTCTCGGGACAGGGAAAATAACCAATCAGCCCCAGCATTTT. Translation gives CASSLGTGKITNQPQHF. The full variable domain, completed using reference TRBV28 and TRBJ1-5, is DVKVTQSSRYLVKRTGEKVFLECVQDMDHENMFWYRQDPGLGLRLIYFSYDVKMKEKGDIPEGYSVSREKKERFSLILESASTNQTSMYLCASSLGTGKITNQPQHFGDGTRLSIL.

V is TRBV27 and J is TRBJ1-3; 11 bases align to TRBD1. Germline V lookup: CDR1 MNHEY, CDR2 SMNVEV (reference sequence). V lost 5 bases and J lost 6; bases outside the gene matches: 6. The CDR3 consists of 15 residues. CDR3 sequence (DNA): TGTGCCAGCAGTCGGACAGGGGGCGCCCAAAACACCATATATTTT. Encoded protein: CASSRTGGAQNTIYF.

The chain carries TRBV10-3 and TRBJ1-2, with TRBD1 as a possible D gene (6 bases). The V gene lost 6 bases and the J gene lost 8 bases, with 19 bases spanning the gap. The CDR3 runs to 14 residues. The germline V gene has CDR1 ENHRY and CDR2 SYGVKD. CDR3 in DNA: TGTGCCATCAGGAGGGACACGACCTTAGGGGGCTACACCTTC. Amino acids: CAIRRDTTLGGYTF.

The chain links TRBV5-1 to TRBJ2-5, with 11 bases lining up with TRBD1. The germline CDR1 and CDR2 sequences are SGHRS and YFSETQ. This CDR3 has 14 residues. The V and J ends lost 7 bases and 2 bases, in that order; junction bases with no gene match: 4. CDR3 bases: TGCGCCAGCGGGACAGGGGGAAATCAAGAGACCCAGTACTTC. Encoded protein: CASGTGGNQETQYF.

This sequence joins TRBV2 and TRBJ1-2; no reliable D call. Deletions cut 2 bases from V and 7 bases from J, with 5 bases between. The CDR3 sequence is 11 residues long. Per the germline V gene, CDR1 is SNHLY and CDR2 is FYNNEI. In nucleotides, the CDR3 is TGTGCCAGCAGTGAATATCTTGGCTACACCTTC. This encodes CASSEYLGYTF.

CDR3 in amino acids: CASGENSPLHF. The DNA of the CDR3 is TGCGCCAGCGGTGAAAATTCACCCCTCCACTTT. The rearrangement joins TRBV4-1 to TRBJ1-6, with D hard to call. Germline CDR1 MGHRA, CDR2 YSYEKL. The CDR3 is 11 residues long. With 8 bases removed from V and 7 bases from J, the gap between germline ends came to 6 bases.

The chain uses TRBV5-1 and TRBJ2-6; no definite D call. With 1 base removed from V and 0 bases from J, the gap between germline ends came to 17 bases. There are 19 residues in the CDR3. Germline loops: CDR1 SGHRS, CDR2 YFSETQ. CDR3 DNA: TGCGCCAGCAGCTTGACTCCGGTACAGTCCTTCTCTGGGGCCAACGTCCTGACTTTC. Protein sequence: CASSLTPVQSFSGANVLTF.

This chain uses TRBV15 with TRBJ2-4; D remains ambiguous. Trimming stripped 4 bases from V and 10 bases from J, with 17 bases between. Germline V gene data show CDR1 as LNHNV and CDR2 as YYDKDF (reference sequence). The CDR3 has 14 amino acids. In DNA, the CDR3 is TGTGCCACCAGCAAAGGTATTCCCCTAAGGATTCAGTACTTC. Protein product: CATSKGIPLRIQYF.

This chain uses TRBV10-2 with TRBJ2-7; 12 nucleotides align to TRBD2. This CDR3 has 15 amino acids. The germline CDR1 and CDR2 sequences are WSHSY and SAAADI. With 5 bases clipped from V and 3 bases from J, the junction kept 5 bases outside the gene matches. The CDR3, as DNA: TGCGCCAGCAGTAGACTAGCGGGAGCAAACTACGAGCAGTACTTC. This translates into CASSRLAGANYEQYF.

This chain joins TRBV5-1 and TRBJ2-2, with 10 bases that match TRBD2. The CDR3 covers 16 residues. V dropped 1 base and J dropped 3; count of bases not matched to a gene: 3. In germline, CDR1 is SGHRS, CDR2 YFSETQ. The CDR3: CASSLPLAGDTGELFF. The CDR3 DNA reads TGCGCCAGCAGCTTGCCCCTAGCGGGAGACACCGGGGAGCTGTTTTTT. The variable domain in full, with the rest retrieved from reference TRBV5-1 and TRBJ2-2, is KAGVTQTPRYLIKTRGQQVTLSCSPISGHRSVSWYQQTPGQGLQFLFEYFSETQRNKGNFPGRFSGRQFSNSRSEMNVSTLELGDSALYLCASSLPLAGDTGELFFGEGSRLTVL.

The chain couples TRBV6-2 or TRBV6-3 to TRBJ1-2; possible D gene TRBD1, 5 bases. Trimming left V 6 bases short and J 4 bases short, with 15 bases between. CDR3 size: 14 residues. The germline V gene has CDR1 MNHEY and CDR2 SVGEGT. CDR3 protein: CASSLRGIVYGYTF. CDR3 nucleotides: TGTGCCAGCAGCCTACGGGGGATTGTCTATGGCTACACCTTC.

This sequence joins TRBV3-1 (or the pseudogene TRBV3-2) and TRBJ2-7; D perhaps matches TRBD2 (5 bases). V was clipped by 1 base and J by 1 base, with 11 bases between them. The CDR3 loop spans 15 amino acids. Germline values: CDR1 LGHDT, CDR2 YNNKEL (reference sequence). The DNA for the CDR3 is TGTGCCAGCAGCCAAGGAGGCGGGTATTCCTACGAGCAGTACTTC. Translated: CASSQGGGYSYEQYF.

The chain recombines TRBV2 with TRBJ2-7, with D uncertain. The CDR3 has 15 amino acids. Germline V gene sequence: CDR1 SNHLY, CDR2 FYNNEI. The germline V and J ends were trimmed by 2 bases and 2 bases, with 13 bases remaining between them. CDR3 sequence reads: CASSESHATTYEQYF. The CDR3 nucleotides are TGTGCCAGCAGTGAAAGCCACGCCACCACCTACGAGCAGTACTTC.

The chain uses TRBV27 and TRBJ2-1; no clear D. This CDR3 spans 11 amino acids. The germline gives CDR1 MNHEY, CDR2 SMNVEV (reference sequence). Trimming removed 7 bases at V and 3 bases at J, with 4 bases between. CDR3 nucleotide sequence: TGTGCCAGCAAATTCTACAATGAGCAGTTCTTC. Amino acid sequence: CASKFYNEQFF.

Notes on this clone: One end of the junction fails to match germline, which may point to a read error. CDR3 region: CASCDGRVYEQYF. In nucleotides, the CDR3 is TGTGCCAGCTGTGATGGACGGGTTTACGAGCAGTACTTC. The rearrangement uses TRBV2 and TRBJ2-7; D is undetermined. This CDR3 has 13 residues. The germline gives CDR1 SNHLY, CDR2 FYNNEI.

CDR3 sequence: CASSGQANNQPQHF. In nucleotides, the CDR3 is TGTGCCAGCAGCGGGCAGGCGAACAATCAGCCCCAGCATTTT. V usage is TRBV7-6 and J usage is TRBJ1-5; D remains ambiguous. Germline V gene data show CDR1 as SGHVS and CDR2 as FNYEAQ. This CDR3 has 14 residues. V dropped 5 bases and J dropped 3 bases, with 11 bases sitting between them.